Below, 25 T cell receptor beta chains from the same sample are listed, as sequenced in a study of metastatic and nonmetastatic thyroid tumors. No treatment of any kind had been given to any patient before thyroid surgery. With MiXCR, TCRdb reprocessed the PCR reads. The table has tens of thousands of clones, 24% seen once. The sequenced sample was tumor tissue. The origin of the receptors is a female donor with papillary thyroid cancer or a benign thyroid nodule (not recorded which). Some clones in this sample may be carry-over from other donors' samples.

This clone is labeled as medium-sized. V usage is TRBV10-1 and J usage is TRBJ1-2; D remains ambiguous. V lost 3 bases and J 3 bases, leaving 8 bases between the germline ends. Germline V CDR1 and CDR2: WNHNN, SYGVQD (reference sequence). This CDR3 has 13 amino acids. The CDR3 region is CASSDRPDYGYTF. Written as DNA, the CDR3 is TGCGCCAGCAGTGACAGGCCAGACTATGGCTACACCTTC.

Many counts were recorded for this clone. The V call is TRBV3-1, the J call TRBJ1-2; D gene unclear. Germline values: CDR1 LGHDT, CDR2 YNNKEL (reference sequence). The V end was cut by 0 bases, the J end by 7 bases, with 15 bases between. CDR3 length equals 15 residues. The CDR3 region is CASSQDLAVKGGYTF. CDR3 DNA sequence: TGTGCCAGCAGCCAAGACCTCGCGGTGAAAGGTGGCTACACCTTC.

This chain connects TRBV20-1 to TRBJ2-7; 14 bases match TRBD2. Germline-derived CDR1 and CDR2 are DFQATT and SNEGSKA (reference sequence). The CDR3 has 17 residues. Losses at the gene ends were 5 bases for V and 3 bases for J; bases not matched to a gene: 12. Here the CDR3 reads CSAPNPGTSGSVYEQYF. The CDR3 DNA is TGCAGTGCTCCAAATCCCGGGACTAGCGGGAGTGTCTACGAGCAGTACTTC.

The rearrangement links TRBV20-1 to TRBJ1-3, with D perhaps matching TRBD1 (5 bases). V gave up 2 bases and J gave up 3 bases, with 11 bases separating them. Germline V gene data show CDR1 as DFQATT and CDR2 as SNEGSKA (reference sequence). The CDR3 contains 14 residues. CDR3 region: CSARSTGVGNTIYF. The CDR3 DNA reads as TGCAGTGCTAGATCTACGGGGGTTGGAAACACCATATATTTT.

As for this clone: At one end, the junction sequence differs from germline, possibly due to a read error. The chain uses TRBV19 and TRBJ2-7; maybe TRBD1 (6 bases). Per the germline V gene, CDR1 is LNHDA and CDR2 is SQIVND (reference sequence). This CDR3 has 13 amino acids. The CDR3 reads CASISGVPFEKYF. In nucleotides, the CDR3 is TGTGCCAGTATATCAGGGGTCCCCTTCGAGAAGTACTTC.

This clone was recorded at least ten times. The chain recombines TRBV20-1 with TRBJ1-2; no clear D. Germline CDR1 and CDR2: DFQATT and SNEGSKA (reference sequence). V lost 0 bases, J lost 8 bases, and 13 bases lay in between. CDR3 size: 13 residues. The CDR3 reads CSAREMAVLGYTF. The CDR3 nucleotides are TGCAGTGCTAGAGAGATGGCAGTCTTAGGCTACACCTTC.

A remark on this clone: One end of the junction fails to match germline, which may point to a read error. CDR3 protein: CASSPAAPPGTSVYEHYF. The CDR3, as DNA: TGTGCCAGCAGCCCGGCGGCGCCGCCCGGGACTAGCGTCTACGAGCATTACTTC. The V call is TRBV7-3, the J call TRBJ2-7, with 10 positions matching TRBD2. The germline V gene has CDR1 SGHTA and CDR2 FQGTGA. The CDR3 totals 18 residues.

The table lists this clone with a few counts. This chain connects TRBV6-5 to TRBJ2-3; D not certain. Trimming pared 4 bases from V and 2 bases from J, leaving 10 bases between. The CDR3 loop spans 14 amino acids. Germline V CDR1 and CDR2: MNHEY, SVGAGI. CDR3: CASSLHRTTDTQYF. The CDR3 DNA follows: TGTGCCAGCAGTTTGCATCGTACCACAGATACGCAGTATTTT.

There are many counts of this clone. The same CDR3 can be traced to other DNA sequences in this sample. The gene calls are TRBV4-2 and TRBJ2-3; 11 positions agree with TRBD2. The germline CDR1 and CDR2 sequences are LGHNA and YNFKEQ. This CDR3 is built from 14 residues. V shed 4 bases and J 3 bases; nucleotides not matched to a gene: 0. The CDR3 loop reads CASSRTSGTDTQYF. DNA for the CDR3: TGTGCCAGCAGCCGGACTAGCGGGACAGATACGCAGTATTTT.

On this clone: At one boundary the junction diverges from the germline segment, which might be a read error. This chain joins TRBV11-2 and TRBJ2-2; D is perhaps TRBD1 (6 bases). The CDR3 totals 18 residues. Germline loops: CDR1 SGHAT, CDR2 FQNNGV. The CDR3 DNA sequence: TGTGCCAGCAGCTTAGGGGTGTGGGGGTTTCGGGACACCGGGGATCTGTTTTTC. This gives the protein CASSLGVWGFRDTGDLFF. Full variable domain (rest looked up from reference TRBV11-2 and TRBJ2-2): EAGVAQSPRYKIIEKRQSVAFWCNPISGHATLYWYQQILGQGPKLLIQFQNNGVVDDSQLPKDRFSAERLKGVDSTLKIQPAKLEDSAVYLCASSLGVWGFRDTGDLFFGEGSRLTVL.

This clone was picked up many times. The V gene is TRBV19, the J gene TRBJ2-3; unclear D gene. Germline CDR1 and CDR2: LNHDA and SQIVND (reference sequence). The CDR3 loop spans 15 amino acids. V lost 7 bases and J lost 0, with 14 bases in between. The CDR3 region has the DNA TGTGCCAGTACGGATAGGAAGTCTAGCACAGATACGCAGTATTTT. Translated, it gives CASTDRKSSTDTQYF.

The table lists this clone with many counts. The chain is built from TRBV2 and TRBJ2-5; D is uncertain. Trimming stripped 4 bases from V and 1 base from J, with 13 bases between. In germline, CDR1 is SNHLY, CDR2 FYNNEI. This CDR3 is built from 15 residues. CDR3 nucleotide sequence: TGTGCCAGCAGTGTCCGGGTTGGGTCCCAAGAGACCCAGTACTTC. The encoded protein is CASSVRVGSQETQYF.

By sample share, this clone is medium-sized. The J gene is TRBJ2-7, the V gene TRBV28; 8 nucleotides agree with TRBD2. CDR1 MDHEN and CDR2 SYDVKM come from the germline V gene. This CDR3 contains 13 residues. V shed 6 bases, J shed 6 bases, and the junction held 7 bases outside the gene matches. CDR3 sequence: CASRTGGPREQYF. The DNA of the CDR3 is TGTGCCAGCAGAACGGGAGGGCCGCGCGAGCAGTACTTC.

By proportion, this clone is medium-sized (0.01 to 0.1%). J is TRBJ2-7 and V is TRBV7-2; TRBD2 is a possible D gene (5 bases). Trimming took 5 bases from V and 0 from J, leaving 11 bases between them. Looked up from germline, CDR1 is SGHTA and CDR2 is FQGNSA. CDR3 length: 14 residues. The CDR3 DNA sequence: TGTGCCAGCAGCCTCACTAGTGACTCCTACGAGCAGTACTTC. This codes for CASSLTSDSYEQYF.

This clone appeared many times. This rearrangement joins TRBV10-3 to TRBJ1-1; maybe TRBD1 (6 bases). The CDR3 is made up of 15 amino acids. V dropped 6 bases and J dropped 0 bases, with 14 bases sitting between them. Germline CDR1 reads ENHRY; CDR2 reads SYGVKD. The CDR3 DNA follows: TGTGCCATCAGCCGGGGGGCGGGGTTGAACACTGAAGCTTTCTTT. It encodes CAISRGAGLNTEAFF.

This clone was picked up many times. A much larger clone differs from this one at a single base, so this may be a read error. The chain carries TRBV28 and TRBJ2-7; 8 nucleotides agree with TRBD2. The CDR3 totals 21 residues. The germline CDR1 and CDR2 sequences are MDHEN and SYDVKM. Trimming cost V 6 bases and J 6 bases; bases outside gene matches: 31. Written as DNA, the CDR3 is TGTGCCAGCAGGTCCGGACGAGCGGGAGTTTGGGGGCCAACAGAACTAACCGAGCAGTACTTC. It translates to CASRSGRAGVWGPTELTEQYF. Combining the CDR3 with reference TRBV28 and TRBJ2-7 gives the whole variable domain DVKVTQSSRYLVKRTGEKVFLECVQDMDHENMFWYRQDPGLGLRLIYFSYDVKMKEKGDIPEGYSVSREKKERFSLILESASTNQTSMYLCASRSGRAGVWGPTELTEQYFGPGTRLTVT.

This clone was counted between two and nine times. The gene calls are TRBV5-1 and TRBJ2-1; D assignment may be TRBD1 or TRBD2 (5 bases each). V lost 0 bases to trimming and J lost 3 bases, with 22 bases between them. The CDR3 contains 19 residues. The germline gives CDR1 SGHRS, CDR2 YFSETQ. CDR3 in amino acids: CASSLVGTPAMGFYNEQFF. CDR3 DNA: TGCGCCAGCAGCTTGGTGGGGACCCCCGCCATGGGCTTCTACAATGAGCAGTTCTTC.

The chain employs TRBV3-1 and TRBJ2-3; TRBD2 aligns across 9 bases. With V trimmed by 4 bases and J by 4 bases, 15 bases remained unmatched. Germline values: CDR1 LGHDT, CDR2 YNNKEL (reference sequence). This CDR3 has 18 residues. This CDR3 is CASSRWWGGRGSPDTQYF. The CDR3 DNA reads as TGTGCCAGCAGCCGCTGGTGGGGCGGGAGGGGGTCGCCAGATACGCAGTATTTT.

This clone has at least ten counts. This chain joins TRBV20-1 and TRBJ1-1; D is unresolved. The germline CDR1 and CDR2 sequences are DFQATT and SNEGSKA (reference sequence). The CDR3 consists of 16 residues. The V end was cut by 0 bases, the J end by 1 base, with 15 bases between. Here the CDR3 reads CSARDSTASPNTEAFF. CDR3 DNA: TGCAGTGCTAGAGATTCGACGGCCTCTCCGAACACTGAAGCTTTCTTT.

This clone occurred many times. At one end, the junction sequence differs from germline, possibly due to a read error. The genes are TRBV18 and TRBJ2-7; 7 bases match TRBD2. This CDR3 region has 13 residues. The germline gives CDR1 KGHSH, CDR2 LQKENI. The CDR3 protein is CASSPQDGLVEDF. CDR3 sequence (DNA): TGTGCCAGCTCACCCCAAGACGGACTAGTTGAGGACTTC.

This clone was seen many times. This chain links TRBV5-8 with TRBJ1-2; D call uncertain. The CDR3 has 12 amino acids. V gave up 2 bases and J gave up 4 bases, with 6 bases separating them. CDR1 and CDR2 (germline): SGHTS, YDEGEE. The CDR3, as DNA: TGTGCCAGCAGCTTTGGAGTCTATGGCTACACCTTC. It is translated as CASSFGVYGYTF.

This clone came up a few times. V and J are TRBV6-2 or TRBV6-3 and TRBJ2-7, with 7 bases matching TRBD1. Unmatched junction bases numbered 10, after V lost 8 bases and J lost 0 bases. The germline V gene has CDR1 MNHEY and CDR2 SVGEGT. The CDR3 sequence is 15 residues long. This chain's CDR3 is CASWVWTGDSYEQYF. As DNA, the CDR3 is TGTGCCAGCTGGGTATGGACAGGAGACTCCTACGAGCAGTACTTC.

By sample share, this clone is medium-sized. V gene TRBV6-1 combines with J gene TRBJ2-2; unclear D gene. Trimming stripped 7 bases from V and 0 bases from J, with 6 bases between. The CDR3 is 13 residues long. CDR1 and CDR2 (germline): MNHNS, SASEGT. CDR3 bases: TGTGCCAGCACCACTCCGAACACCGGGGAGCTGTTTTTT. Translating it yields CASTTPNTGELFF.

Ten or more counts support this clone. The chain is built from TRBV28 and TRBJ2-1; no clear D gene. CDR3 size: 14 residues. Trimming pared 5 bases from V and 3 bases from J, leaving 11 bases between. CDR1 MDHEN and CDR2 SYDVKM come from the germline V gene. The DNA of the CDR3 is TGTGCCAGCAGTCGATCGCAGAGCTACAATGAGCAGTTCTTC. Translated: CASSRSQSYNEQFF.

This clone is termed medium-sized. CDR3 sequence: CASNEGFNNEQFF. In DNA, the CDR3 is TGTGCCAGCAACGAGGGTTTCAACAATGAGCAGTTCTTC. V and J are TRBV28 and TRBJ2-1; D might be TRBD2 (5 bases). CDR1 and CDR2 from the germline V gene are MDHEN and SYDVKM. CDR3 size: 13 residues. Trimming stripped 7 bases from V and 5 bases from J, with 12 bases between.